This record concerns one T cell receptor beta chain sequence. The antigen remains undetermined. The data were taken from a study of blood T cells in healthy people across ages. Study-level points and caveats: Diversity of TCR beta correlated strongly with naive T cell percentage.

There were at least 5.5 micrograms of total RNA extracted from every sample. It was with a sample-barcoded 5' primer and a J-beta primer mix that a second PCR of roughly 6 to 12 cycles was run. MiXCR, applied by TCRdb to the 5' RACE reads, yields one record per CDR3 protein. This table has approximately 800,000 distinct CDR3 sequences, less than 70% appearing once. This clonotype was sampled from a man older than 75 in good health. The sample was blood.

The CDR3: CASSLAAQGDTQYF. CDR3 sequence (DNA): TGTGCCAGCAGCTTAGCGGCGCAGGGGGATACGCAGTATTTT. The V and J genes are TRBV7-6 and TRBJ2-3; D is possibly TRBD1 (6 bases). Looked up from germline, CDR1 is SGHVS and CDR2 is FNYEAQ. V lost 0 bases to trimming and J lost 6 bases, with 10 bases between them. CDR3 size: 14 residues.